The 19 T cell receptor beta chains reported below all come from one sample, sequenced in a study of OX40 agonist ivuxolimab in advanced cancers. Libraries were prepared through the immunoSEQ multiplex PCR assay. The immuneACCESS repertoire file appears here via TCRdb, limited to in-frame rearrangements. These files lack a portion of the clones; in checked studies, under half of the deficit traces to unresolved V genes, and the cause of the others is not known. Here the sample has approximately 24,000 clones; around 85% occur a single time. Approximately 17% of the sample goes to the ten largest clones. The sequencing here drew on CD4+ or CD8+ T cells sorted from blood, taken in a trial of the OX40 agonist ivuxolimab. All receptors come from an adult with an advanced solid tumor such as melanoma, head and neck, liver or kidney cancer.

V usage is TRBV6-6 and J usage is TRBJ1-1; 8 bases map to TRBD1. From germline, CDR1 is MNHNY and CDR2 SVGAGI (reference sequence). CDR3 length equals 16 residues. V lost 4 bases, J lost 0 bases, and 7 bases stayed unmatched. The CDR3 loop is CASSSRTGKLNTEAFF. DNA of the CDR3: TGTGCCAGCAGTTCCCGGACAGGGAAACTGAACACTGAAGCTTTCTTT.

The V gene is TRBV9, the J gene TRBJ1-1, with D possibly matching TRBD1 (5 bases). The CDR3 extends over 14 amino acids. V lost 2 bases, J lost 0 bases, and 8 bases lay in between. The V gene's germline CDR1 is SGDLS and CDR2 YYNGEE. DNA of the CDR3: TGTGCCAGCAGCGTGGGACGCCTGAACACTGAAGCTTTCTTT. The encoded protein is CASSVGRLNTEAFF.

This rearrangement joins TRBV2 to TRBJ2-1; D possibly corresponds to TRBD2 (6 bases). Trimming cost V 1 base and J 5 bases, with 15 bases left between them. CDR1 is SNHLY and CDR2 is FYNNEI in the germline V gene. This CDR3 spans 16 amino acids. The CDR3 loop is CASSEVAVIDDNEQFF. In DNA form, the CDR3 reads TGTGCCAGCAGTGAAGTAGCGGTTATAGACGACAATGAGCAGTTCTTC.

This chain links TRBV10-2 with TRBJ2-5, with 12 bases identical to TRBD2. The CDR3 sequence is 18 residues long. Germline CDR1 reads WSHSY; CDR2 reads SAAADI. V was pared by 2 bases and J by 5 bases, with 12 bases of the junction left unmatched. CDR3 coding DNA: TGCGCCAGCAGTGAGCCAGGAGGGGTGACTAGCGGGAGTGAGACCCAGTACTTC. This sequence encodes CASSEPGGVTSGSETQYF.

The chain links TRBV5-6 to TRBJ2-4; D unclear. V was cut by 2 bases and J by 0 bases, with 9 bases left in between. Germline CDR1 is SGHDT and CDR2 is YYEEEE. The CDR3 length is 15 residues. CDR3 DNA sequence: TGTGCCAGCAGCTTTTTGGGCCTAGCCAAAAACATTCAGTACTTC. This codes for CASSFLGLAKNIQYF.

The chain is built from TRBV15 and TRBJ2-3; the D is unclear. The germline V gene has CDR1 LNHNV and CDR2 YYDKDF (reference sequence). The CDR3 runs 14 residues. Trimming took off 0 bases at V and 6 bases at J, with 10 bases between the two ends. The CDR3: CATSRDVIPDTQYF. Here the CDR3 DNA reads TGTGCCACCAGCAGAGATGTGATCCCGGATACGCAGTATTTT.

The V and J genes are TRBV7-9 and TRBJ1-1; D ambiguous. Trimming took 5 bases from V and 4 from J, leaving 17 bases between them. Germline V gene sequence: CDR1 SEHNR, CDR2 FQNEAQ (reference sequence). There are 15 residues in the CDR3. The CDR3 DNA reads TGTGCCAGCAGCAAGGAGACAAGCTTGGGCACTGAAGCTTTCTTT. This translates into CASSKETSLGTEAFF.

V and J are TRBV9 and TRBJ2-3, with D unresolved. The germline CDR1 and CDR2 sequences are SGDLS and YYNGEE. The CDR3 runs to 13 residues. The ends were cut back, 4 bases at V and 2 bases at J, with 8 bases in the middle. CDR3 bases: TGTGCCAGCAGCCCCCACCACACAGATACGCAGTATTTT. Its translation: CASSPHHTDTQYF.

The rearrangement joins TRBV5-8 to TRBJ1-2, with a weak D call TRBD1 (6 bases). CDR1 and CDR2 from the germline V gene are SGHTS and YDEGEE. Trimming stripped 4 bases from V and 1 base from J, with 11 bases between. The CDR3 runs 14 residues. The CDR3 protein is CASSRRDINYGYTF. CDR3 sequence (DNA): TGTGCCAGCAGCCGCCGGGACATTAACTATGGCTACACCTTC. Looking up the rest from reference TRBV5-8 and TRBJ1-2 gives the full variable domain: EAGVTQSPTHLIKTRGQQATLRCSPISGHTSVYWYQQALGLGLQFLLWYDEGEERNRGNFPPRFSGRQFPNYSSELNVNALELEDSALYLCASSRRDINYGYTFGSGTRLTVV.

The chain is built from TRBV7-2 and TRBJ1-2; a possible D gene is TRBD1 (5 bases). The V gene's germline CDR1 is SGHTA and CDR2 FQGNSA. The V gene lost 5 bases and the J gene lost 0 bases, with 19 bases spanning the gap. The CDR3 totals 17 residues. CDR3 DNA: TGTGCCAGCAGCCTGGGAACCGGGGCCTCCACTAACTATGGCTACACCTTC. Translated, it gives CASSLGTGASTNYGYTF.

In its sample, this clone ranks as medium-sized. The chain links TRBV4-3 to TRBJ1-1, with D unresolved. Trimming took 3 bases from V and 7 from J, leaving 15 bases between them. This CDR3 spans 14 amino acids. Germline V gives CDR1 LGHNA, CDR2 YSLEER. CDR3 in DNA: TGCGCCAGCAGCCATATGGGGATCCATAATGAAGCTTTCTTT. The encoded protein is CASSHMGIHNEAFF.

This clone came up once. J is TRBJ2-3 and V is TRBV9, with D unclear. The CDR3 has 12 amino acids. The V gene lost 3 bases and the J gene lost 2 bases, with 4 bases spanning the gap. Germline CDR1 reads SGDLS; CDR2 reads YYNGEE. CDR3: CASSDYTDTQYF. The CDR3 DNA follows: TGTGCCAGCAGCGACTACACAGATACGCAGTATTTT.

This clone was recorded only once. The chain combines TRBV6-6 with TRBJ2-7, with no clear D. V was trimmed by 5 bases and J by 3 bases, leaving 14 bases between them. The germline V gene encodes CDR1 MNHNY and CDR2 SVGAGI (reference sequence). This CDR3 comprises 14 residues. The CDR3 reads CASSPISYGYEQYF. The CDR3 DNA sequence: TGTGCCAGCAGTCCTATAAGTTATGGCTACGAGCAGTACTTC.

This clone was seen a handful of times. V usage is TRBV19 and J usage is TRBJ2-2; 8 bases are a match to TRBD2. With V trimmed by 9 bases and J by 7 bases, 10 bases remained unmatched. CDR3 length equals 14 residues. The V gene's germline CDR1 is LNHDA and CDR2 SQIVND (reference sequence). This CDR3 is CASQMGAGVGELFF. The CDR3 DNA reads TGTGCCAGCCAAATGGGAGCGGGAGTCGGGGAGCTGTTTTTT.

This chain links TRBV7-2 with TRBJ1-2; 9 bases map to TRBD1. Trimming cost V 3 bases and J 7 bases; bases outside gene matches: 3. The CDR3 is 13 residues long. Looked up from germline, CDR1 is SGHTA and CDR2 is FQGNSA. CDR3 nucleotide sequence: TGTGCCAGCAGCTTTGACAGGGGGGGTGGCTACACCTTC. It encodes CASSFDRGGGYTF.

V usage is TRBV15 and J usage is TRBJ2-7; D perhaps matches TRBD2 (5 bases). The ends were cut back, 5 bases at V and 0 bases at J, with 14 bases in the middle. Germline V gene lookup returns CDR1 LNHNV and CDR2 YYDKDF (reference sequence). The CDR3 totals 15 residues. The CDR3: CATSSRREGSYEQYF. For the CDR3, the DNA is TGTGCCACCAGCTCCCGTAGAGAGGGCTCCTACGAGCAGTACTTC.

The chain links TRBV19 to TRBJ2-1; 8 bases agree with TRBD2. Germline CDR1 LNHDA, CDR2 SQIVND (reference sequence). The CDR3 covers 15 residues. V was clipped by 7 bases and J by 7 bases; unmatched bases: 12. CDR3 sequence reads: CASKTAGVFPNEQFF. DNA for the CDR3: TGTGCCAGTAAGACAGCGGGAGTCTTCCCAAATGAGCAGTTCTTC.

The rearrangement uses TRBV29-1 and TRBJ2-2, with no clear D. The CDR3 extends over 13 amino acids. The ends were cut back, 7 bases at V and 3 bases at J, with 12 bases in the middle. The germline gives CDR1 SQVTM, CDR2 ANQGSEA. The CDR3 nucleotides read TGCAGCGCTAGACGATCCCACACCGGGGAGCTGTTTTTT. This translates into CSARRSHTGELFF.

The chain links TRBV7-2 to TRBJ1-1; D possibly corresponds to TRBD1 (5 bases). The V gene's germline CDR1 is SGHTA and CDR2 FQGNSA. This CDR3 is built from 13 residues. Trimming pared 1 base from V and 4 bases from J, leaving 7 bases between. The CDR3 loop is CASSLERGTEAFF. For the CDR3, the DNA is TGTGCCAGCAGCTTAGAAAGGGGCACTGAAGCTTTCTTT.